This passage covers 2 T cell receptor beta chains from one sample sequenced in a study of neurological immune-mediated disorders (dated by TCRdb to the late 2010s). The library relied on 5' RACE. TCRdb shows the sequencer as Illumina HiSeq 2500. The public sequencing data were trimmed at Q25 with fastp and processed into clonotypes with MiXCR by TCRdb, which kept only in-frame beta chains. Each entry is one CDR3 protein sequence, shown with its most common DNA and genes. This sample lists tens of thousands of distinct CDR3 sequences; about 4% were detected once. The top ten hold about 1.9% of the sample. Material: CD4+ T cells from blood. All receptors come from a woman aged 35 to 49 with multiple sclerosis.

In its sample, this clonotype was seen many times. The chain is built from TRBV3-1 and TRBJ2-5; D is unresolved. Germline CDR1 is LGHDT and CDR2 is YNNKEL (reference sequence). CDR3 length: 15 residues. With 7 bases removed from V and 4 bases from J, the gap between germline ends came to 19 bases. In DNA form, the CDR3 reads TGTGCCAGCACCGCACCCAGCCGCGCCAGAGAGACCCAGTACTTC. This translates into CASTAPSRARETQYF.

This clonotype was recorded at least ten times. This chain connects TRBV5-1 to TRBJ2-3; TRBD2 might be the D (7 bases). The CDR3 covers 15 residues. In germline, CDR1 is SGHRS, CDR2 YFSETQ. V was cut by 1 base and J by 5 bases, with 14 bases left in between. CDR3: CASSLWGGREDTQYF. DNA for the CDR3: TGCGCCAGCAGCTTGTGGGGGGGCCGCGAAGATACGCAGTATTTT.